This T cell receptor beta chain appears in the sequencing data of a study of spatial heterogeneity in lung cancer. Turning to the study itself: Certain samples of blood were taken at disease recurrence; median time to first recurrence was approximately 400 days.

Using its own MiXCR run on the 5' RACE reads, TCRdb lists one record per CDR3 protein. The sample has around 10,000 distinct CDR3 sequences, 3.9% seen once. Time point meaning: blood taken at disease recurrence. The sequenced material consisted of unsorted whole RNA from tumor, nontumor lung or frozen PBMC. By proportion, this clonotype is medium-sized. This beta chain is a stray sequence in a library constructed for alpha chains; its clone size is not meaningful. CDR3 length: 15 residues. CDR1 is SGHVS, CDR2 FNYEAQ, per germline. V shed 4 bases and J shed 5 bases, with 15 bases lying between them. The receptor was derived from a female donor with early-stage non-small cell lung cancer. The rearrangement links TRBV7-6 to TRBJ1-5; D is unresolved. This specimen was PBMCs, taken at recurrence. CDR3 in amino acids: CASSWEAGPHQPQHF. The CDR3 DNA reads TGTGCCAGCAGCTGGGAGGCCGGGCCCCATCAGCCCCAGCATTTT.